Following are 3 T cell receptor beta chains from one sample sequenced in a study of cytomegalovirus exposure and HLA in healthy donors. Use of 60 Vbeta and 13 Jbeta primers characterized the PCR. The table came from immunoSEQ multiplex PCR; TCRdb's copy has only in-frame clones and leaves some out. The data contain more than 85,000 clones, 76% of them singletons. Sequenced material: PBMCs. All receptors come from a man in his forties in good health and CMV-seropositive.

The V call is TRBV5-5, the J call TRBJ1-6, with a weak D call TRBD1 (6 bases). This CDR3 is 18 amino acids long. Trimming left V 4 bases short and J 0 bases short, with 17 bases between. Looked up from germline, CDR1 is SGHKS and CDR2 is YYEKEE (reference sequence). CDR3 sequence: CASSPRDTGSSYNSPLHF. The DNA of the CDR3 is TGTGCCAGCAGCCCCCGGGACACGGGAAGCTCCTATAATTCACCCCTCCACTTT.

The genes are TRBV6-1 and TRBJ2-2; D is possibly TRBD2 (6 bases). CDR1 and CDR2 from the germline V gene are MNHNS and SASEGT. V lost 11 bases and J 7 bases, leaving 20 bases between the germline ends. CDR3 size: 14 residues. CDR3 coding DNA: TGTGCCGGTACTCAGGGTGGAGGGAGCGGGGAGCTGTTTTTT. Its translation is CAGTQGGGSGELFF.

This chain uses TRBV30 with TRBJ2-5; TRBD1 matches at 7 bases. Germline values: CDR1 GTSNPN, CDR2 SVGIG (reference sequence). CDR3 length: 14 amino acids. V lost 1 base to trimming and J lost 4 bases; unmatched junction nucleotides: 6. CDR3: CAWSATGLGETQYF. In DNA form, the CDR3 reads TGTGCCTGGAGTGCGACAGGGCTCGGAGAGACCCAGTACTTC.